Below are 7 T cell receptor beta chains sequenced from a single sample in a study of T cells in localized non-small cell lung cancer. Here immunoSEQ multiplex PCR was the method, and the copy in TCRdb shows in-frame clones only, minus some. The sample holds under 95,000 clones, 70% to 90% seen once. Sequencing used peripheral blood, obtained before any cancer treatment. Every receptor here comes from a female donor of 60 years or more with stage I lung adenocarcinoma.

The chain recombines TRBV11-3 with TRBJ2-1, with 7 positions matching TRBD1. This CDR3 is built from 13 residues. Germline CDR1 reads SGHNT; CDR2 reads YENEEA. V lost 5 bases to trimming and J lost 8 bases; unmatched junction nucleotides: 6. The chain's CDR3 is CASSGRQGYEQFF. CDR3 coding DNA: TGTGCCAGCAGCGGGCGACAGGGATATGAGCAGTTCTTC.

The chain employs TRBV10-3 and TRBJ1-1; possibly TRBD1 for D (6 bases). V shed 9 bases and J shed 0 bases, with 11 bases lying between them. Germline V gene lookup returns CDR1 ENHRY and CDR2 SYGVKD. CDR3 length: 13 amino acids. Written as DNA, the CDR3 is TGTGCCATGGCCGGGACAATGAACACTGAAGCTTTCTTT. This sequence encodes CAMAGTMNTEAFF.

In its sample, this clone was seen a few times. The rearrangement uses TRBV5-4 and TRBJ2-7, with TRBD2 matching 10 bases. This CDR3 contains 17 residues. Germline V CDR1 and CDR2: SGHNT, YYREEE (reference sequence). The junction had 7 bases not matched to a gene; V was cut back by 0 bases and J by 1 base. For the CDR3, the DNA is TGTGCCAGCAGCTTGGTGTCTAGCGGGGGCCCTTCCTACGAGCAGTACTTC. This codes for CASSLVSSGGPSYEQYF. Together with reference TRBV5-4 and TRBJ2-7, the CDR3 gives the full variable domain: ETGVTQSPTHLIKTRGQQVTLRCSSQSGHNTVSWYQQALGQGPQFIFQYYREEENGRGNFPPRFSGLQFPNYSSELNVNALELDDSALYLCASSLVSSGGPSYEQYFGPGTRLTVT.

This clone has only one observation. The gene calls are TRBV7-3 and TRBJ2-7, with D maybe TRBD2 (6 bases). From germline, CDR1 is SGHTA and CDR2 FQGTGA. The CDR3 totals 16 residues. The V gene lost 4 bases and the J gene lost 2 bases, with 18 bases spanning the gap. The CDR3 here is CASSSQWREGAYEQYF. CDR3 coding DNA: TGTGCCAGCAGCTCCCAGTGGCGGGAAGGGGCCTACGAGCAGTACTTC.

The chain recombines TRBV7-9 with TRBJ2-1; 10 bases are shared with TRBD1. With V trimmed by 5 bases and J by 2 bases, 6 bases remained unmatched. The CDR3 loop spans 16 amino acids. The germline CDR1 and CDR2 sequences are SEHNR and FQNEAQ (reference sequence). CDR3 coding DNA: TGTGCCAGCAGCGCCCAGACAGGGGGCGCCTACAATGAGCAGTTCTTC. Its translation: CASSAQTGGAYNEQFF.

The chain recombines TRBV11-3 with TRBJ1-1; D is unresolved. Deletions cut 0 bases from V and 4 bases from J, with 6 bases between. Germline assignment: CDR1 SGHNT and CDR2 YENEEA. The length of the CDR3 is 13 residues. CDR3 nucleotide sequence: TGTGCCAGCAGCTTAGAGCGGACCACTGAAGCTTTCTTT. Its protein product is CASSLERTTEAFF.

V and J are TRBV11-3 and TRBJ2-1; D possibly corresponds to TRBD2 (6 bases). V lost 5 bases, J lost 6 bases, and 20 bases lay in between. There are 16 residues in the CDR3. The germline V gene has CDR1 SGHNT and CDR2 YENEEA. The CDR3 DNA is TGTGCCAGCAGCCCGGGACTGCGGTATGGGGGCAATGAGCAGTTCTTC. Translated: CASSPGLRYGGNEQFF.